Listed below are T cell receptor beta chains from one sample, sequenced in a study of beta chain features in type 1 diabetes. Measured with immunoSEQ multiplex PCR; TCRdb has only the in-frame clones, and not every one. In the table there are about 45,000 clones, 66% of which are singletons. The sample consisted of Tregs from blood. These receptors originate from a woman aged 18-30 years with type 1 diabetes. The CDR3 runs from the conserved cysteine through the conserved F or W. A D gene is named only where the DNA matches it firmly. The size field is filled for only some rows; it gives once, few, many or a size class.

TRBD2	.	TRBJ2-7	TRBV7-9	16	CASSLVPSGWSYEQYF	TGTGCCAGCAGCTTAGTCCCTAGCGGGTGGTCCTACGAGCAGTACTTC
TRBD2	.	TRBJ2-7	TRBV28	14	CASSGPSGIYEQYF	TGTGCCAGCAGTGGTCCCAGCGGGATCTACGAGCAGTACTTC
.	.	TRBJ2-7	TRBV7-2	13	CASSGGDFYEQYF	TGTGCCAGCAGCGGAGGGGACTTCTACGAGCAGTACTTC
TRBD2	.	TRBJ2-3	TRBV2	15	CASSVERGGTDTQYF	TGTGCCAGCAGTGTGGAGCGGGGGGGCACAGATACGCAGTATTTT
.	.	TRBJ1-4	TRBV6-1	15	CASSEGEWSNEKLFF	TGTGCCAGCAGTGAAGGAGAGTGGAGTAATGAAAAACTGTTTTTT
.	.	TRBJ2-6	TRBV7-9	14	CASSLAAGANVLTF	TGTGCCAGCAGCTTAGCCGCTGGGGCCAACGTCCTGACTTTC
TRBD2	.	TRBJ2-1	TRBV7-8	16	CASSWGPAGGHGEQFF	TGTGCCAGCAGCTGGGGGCCAGCGGGGGGCCATGGTGAGCAGTTCTTC
TRBD1	few	TRBJ2-7	TRBV29-1	15	CSVEGKQGKSYEQYF	TGCAGCGTTGAAGGGAAACAGGGGAAGTCCTACGAGCAGTACTTC
TRBD2	.	TRBJ2-1	TRBV9	15	CASTLTPTSFNEQFF	TGTGCCAGCACCCTGACGCCGACTAGCTTCAATGAGCAGTTCTTC
.	.	TRBJ2-7	TRBV20-1	10	CSAGQSEQYF	TGCAGTGCTGGACAGAGCGAGCAGTACTTC
TRBD2	once	TRBJ2-1	TRBV15	18	CATSRSGGLAGAYNEQFF	TGTGCCACCAGCAGATCCGGCGGACTAGCGGGGGCCTACAATGAGCAGTTCTTC
TRBD2	few	TRBJ2-5	TRBV10-3	16	CAISVGGRDVQETQYF	TGTGCCATCAGTGTAGGCGGGAGAGACGTCCAAGAGACCCAGTACTTC
TRBD2	.	TRBJ2-1	TRBV6-5	15	CASSRRTSGHNEQFF	TGTGCCAGCAGTCGGCGGACTAGCGGCCACAATGAGCAGTTCTTC
TRBD1	.	TRBJ1-5	TRBV4-2	15	CASSHRTGSTQPQHF	TGTGCCAGCAGCCACCGGACAGGGTCGACTCAGCCCCAGCATTTT
TRBD2	.	TRBJ2-1	TRBV9	18	CASSVATMREGRNNEQFF	TGTGCCAGCAGCGTAGCTACTATGCGGGAGGGCCGGAACAATGAGCAGTTCTTC
TRBD2	.	TRBJ2-3	TRBV5-1	15	CASSPSGDSTDTQYF	TGCGCCAGCAGCCCTAGCGGGGACAGCACAGATACGCAGTATTTT